The sequence of this TCR beta chain was determined in a study of CD8 T cells in Susac syndrome (dated by TCRdb to about 2019). As for the study more broadly: The study used repertoire sequencing to test whether antigen drove CD8+ T cell activation and differentiation in Susac syndrome.

A note on this clonotype: Its antigen is unknown. Base qualities are not provided; no much larger clone lies one nucleotide away.

Peripheral blood CD8+ and CD4+ T cells from healthy donors, Susac syndrome patients and multiple sclerosis patients were profiled by high-throughput TCR beta sequencing. Treatment-naive patients with stable or active relapsing-remitting disease fulfilling revised McDonald criteria were used as multiple sclerosis controls. CD8+ TEMRA cells were enriched by FACS, while bulk CD8+ and CD4+ T cells were purified by magnetic negative isolation. Blood was collected in EDTA tubes and processed within 24 hours, with PBMCs isolated through density gradient centrifugation. PBMCs intended for TCR sequencing were cryopreserved in liquid nitrogen and were subsequently thawed in a 37 degrees C water bath. The sorted or isolated CD4+, CD8+ and CD8+ TEMRA cells reached a purity of at least 90%. From a lookup of the germline V gene, CDR1 and CDR2 are MDHEN and SYDVKM. The CDR3 goes from the cysteine to the phenylalanine over 12 residues. The retained sequence is limited to the CDR3, 36 bases, with the frame set at the first base. V is reduced by 4 bases and J by 6 bases, leaving a spacing of 9 bases between them.

The paper's findings and limits, for the study overall: The TCR sequencing and HLA analysis was acknowledged to have included a relatively small number of individuals.

RNA was extracted using the RNeasy kit, and roughly 0.45 to 1 microgram was reverse transcribed with random hexamers. TCR beta CDR3 regions were amplified with the immunoSEQ multiplex PCR assay covering 54 Vbeta and 13 Jbeta segments. PCR amplification bias was corrected by using a synthetic template baseline for primer optimization and computational correction. The authors' analysis ran thus. Reads were annotated to V, D and J genes according to IMGT and were analyzed with immunoSEQ Analyzer, with only productive sequences retained. To calculate clonality, Shannon entropy was normalized by log2 of the number of productive unique sequences and then subtracted from one. Public and private clones were assessed among the 100 most prevalent clones of each patient and control. Clones were defined as Susac-specific when absent from the healthy and MS cohorts, from 1,000 to 1,100 published viral clones and from other ImmuneACCESS disease sequences. TCRdb reanalyzed the raw reads on its own, using fastp at Q25 for trimming and MiXCR for clone calling, and kept in-frame beta chains. Here each entry gathers all rows of one CDR3 protein and keeps the most common genes and DNA. The V and J calls and clone size come from TCRdb's table, not from the authors' own analysis. The sample yields about 140,000 distinct CDR3 sequences; approximately 95% were counted once. The ten most abundant clones make up around 0.12% of the sample.

The receptor comes from a human donor with multiple sclerosis. Input material: CD4+ T cells from PBMCs. The chain joins TRBV28 to TRBJ2-5; the D gene cannot be named for sure. The encoded CDR3 is CASSSPLKTQYF. The DNA sequence is given as TGTGCCAGCAGTTCCCCCTTAAAGACCCAGTACTTC.